These 32 T cell receptor beta chains originate from one sample sequenced in a study of early T cells in non-severe SARS-CoV-2 infection. TCRdb itself ran the 5' RACE reads through MiXCR, one entry per CDR3 protein. The sample has around 82,000 distinct CDR3 sequences; approximately 12% are singletons. What was sequenced was whole blood. These receptors were taken from an adult who was a healthcare worker with PCR-confirmed SARS-CoV-2 infection or an uninfected control (not recorded which).

This clonotype was detected only a few times. V and J are TRBV7-9 and TRBJ2-6, with 7 positions matching TRBD2. J gave up 0 bases and V 4 bases, and 3 bases lay outside the gene matches. Per germline, CDR1 SEHNR and CDR2 FQNEAQ (reference sequence). The CDR3 length is 16 residues. This CDR3 reads CASSSRGSSGANVLTF. CDR3 DNA sequence: TGTGCCAGCAGCTCCCGCGGGAGCTCTGGGGCCAACGTCCTGACTTTC.

The rearrangement uses TRBV7-6 and TRBJ2-5; D unresolved. Germline lookup yields CDR1 SGHVS and CDR2 FNYEAQ. This CDR3 comprises 15 residues. Trimming removed 4 bases at V and 5 bases at J, with 17 bases between. The DNA for the CDR3 is TGTGCCAGCAGCTCCTCCCGACCCCCTGGGGAGACCCAGTACTTC. Translating it yields CASSSSRPPGETQYF.

The chain has TRBV2 and TRBJ1-1, with unresolved D. The germline V gene has CDR1 SNHLY and CDR2 FYNNEI. The CDR3 has 11 amino acids. The germline V and J ends were trimmed by 4 bases and 6 bases, with 6 bases remaining between them. DNA of the CDR3: TGTGCCAGCAGTGTCCCAGCTGAAGCTTTCTTT. It specifies CASSVPAEAFF.

This clonotype was seen a few times. The rearrangement links TRBV20-1 to TRBJ2-3; no clear D. This CDR3 has 11 residues. CDR1 DFQATT and CDR2 SNEGSKA come from the germline V gene (reference sequence). V lost 5 bases and J lost 8, with 11 bases in between. The CDR3, as DNA: TGCAGTGCTGCGCCGGGTGCTACGCAGTATTTT. It translates to CSAAPGATQYF.

Here the CDR3 reads CASSHRDRVSEQYF. CDR3 nucleotides: TGTGCCAGCAGCCACCGGGACAGGGTGTCCGAGCAGTACTTC. The chain carries TRBV3-1 and TRBJ2-7, with TRBD1 matching 9 bases. Germline trimming cut 3 bases from V and 6 bases from J; bases unmatched to any gene: 6. Germline V gene lookup returns CDR1 LGHDT and CDR2 YNNKEL (reference sequence). The CDR3 consists of 14 residues.

This clonotype was seen many times. This chain's CDR3 is CASSPETSVTYEQYF. For the CDR3, the DNA is TGTGCCAGCAGCCCTGAGACTAGTGTAACCTACGAGCAGTACTTC. The genes are TRBV7-6 and TRBJ2-7; TRBD2 is a possible D gene (6 bases). Germline values: CDR1 SGHVS, CDR2 FNYEAQ. Trimming cost V 5 bases and J 2 bases, with 16 bases left between them. This CDR3 spans 15 amino acids.

V and J are TRBV4-1 and TRBJ2-2, with unresolved D. V gave up 2 bases and J gave up 0 bases, with 7 bases separating them. Germline assignment: CDR1 MGHRA and CDR2 YSYEKL. The CDR3 extends over 15 amino acids. CDR3 loop: CASSQRFSNTGELFF. The CDR3 nucleotides are TGCGCCAGCAGCCAACGGTTTTCGAACACCGGGGAGCTGTTTTTT.

This clonotype turned up a few times. The rearrangement joins TRBV20-1 to TRBJ1-4; D uncertain. This CDR3 region has 19 residues. The germline gives CDR1 DFQATT, CDR2 SNEGSKA (reference sequence). V was clipped by 0 bases and J by 0 bases, with 20 bases between them. DNA of the CDR3: TGCAGTGCTAGAGATTTCATGCAGCCTGATTTTGCAACTAATGAAAAACTGTTTTTT. Residues: CSARDFMQPDFATNEKLFF.

This clonotype came up a few times. This chain links TRBV9 with TRBJ2-3; D may be TRBD1 or TRBD2 (5 bases each). In germline, CDR1 is SGDLS, CDR2 YYNGEE. Between the trimmed V and J ends, which lost 4 bases and 4 bases, there was a span of 13 bases. This CDR3 region has 14 residues. This CDR3 reads CASSSPMGPDTQYF. The CDR3 region has the DNA TGTGCCAGCAGCTCCCCAATGGGACCAGATACGCAGTATTTT.

This clonotype was found many times. This chain connects TRBV7-8 to TRBJ2-5; no reliable D call. CDR3 size: 13 residues. V lost 2 bases to trimming and J lost 2 bases, with 6 bases between them. Germline loops: CDR1 SGHVS, CDR2 FQNEAQ. As DNA, the CDR3 is TGTGCCAGCAGCTTAATCCGACAAGAGACCCAGTACTTC. It yields the protein CASSLIRQETQYF.

The CDR3 loop reads CSVEVGGRGDTQYF. CDR3 nucleotides: TGCAGCGTTGAAGTGGGTGGGAGGGGAGATACGCAGTATTTT. V is TRBV29-1 and J is TRBJ2-3, with 7 bases identical to TRBD2. Germline CDR1 and CDR2: SQVTM and ANQGSEA. The CDR3 is 14 amino acids. The V segment lost 1 base and the J segment 5 bases; nucleotides outside the gene matches: 6.

The chain recombines TRBV28 with TRBJ2-7, with D hard to call. The CDR3 is 11 residues long. The germline CDR1 and CDR2 sequences are MDHEN and SYDVKM. The germline V and J ends were trimmed by 6 bases and 6 bases, with 9 bases remaining between them. CDR3 sequence (DNA): TGTGCCAGCAGGGTGTTTAGCGAGCAGTACTTC. Its protein is CASRVFSEQYF.

The J gene is TRBJ2-1, the V gene TRBV18; 8 bases are shared with TRBD2. V was pared by 6 bases and J by 5 bases, with 6 bases of the junction left unmatched. CDR3 length equals 14 residues. CDR1 KGHSH and CDR2 LQKENI come from the germline V gene. Here the CDR3 DNA reads TGTGCCAGCTCCGCCGGGACTAGGAACAATGAGCAGTTCTTC. Its translation is CASSAGTRNNEQFF.

This clonotype was counted a few times. The chain recombines TRBV7-8 with TRBJ2-1; D perhaps matches TRBD2 (6 bases). V was cut by 3 bases and J by 9 bases, with 24 bases left in between. Germline loops: CDR1 SGHVS, CDR2 FQNEAQ. The CDR3 sequence is 17 residues long. The CDR3 DNA sequence: TGTGCCAGCAGCTTGCAGCTGGCGGGGACCAGACCCCCTGAGCAGTTCTTC. Translated: CASSLQLAGTRPPEQFF.

This clonotype has a count of ten or more. The chain recombines TRBV7-8 with TRBJ2-7; 7 nucleotides agree with TRBD1. The CDR3 is 16 amino acids. Trimming at V came to 2 bases and at J to 0 bases, leaving 7 bases not matched to a gene. Germline V gene lookup returns CDR1 SGHVS and CDR2 FQNEAQ. The CDR3 region is CASSLTDRASSYEQYF. The CDR3 DNA sequence: TGTGCCAGCAGCTTAACAGACAGGGCAAGCTCCTACGAGCAGTACTTC. Together with reference TRBV7-8 and TRBJ2-7, the CDR3 gives the full variable domain: GAGVSQSPRYKVAKRGQDVALRCDPISGHVSLFWYQQALGQGPEFLTYFQNEAQLDKSGLPSDRFFAERPEGSVSTLKIQRTQQEDSAVYLCASSLTDRASSYEQYFGPGTRLTVT.

Ten or more counts support this clonotype. The chain combines TRBV24-1 with TRBJ1-1; D is unclear. Trimming left V 7 bases short and J 4 bases short, with 12 bases between. The CDR3 runs to 13 residues. Germline assignment: CDR1 KGHDR and CDR2 SFDVKD. The CDR3 DNA follows: TGTGCCACCAGGGGCCCGCGGAGCACTGAAGCTTTCTTT. Protein product: CATRGPRSTEAFF.

Many counts were recorded for this clonotype. One end of the junction is discordant with germline, which a read error may explain. The chain combines TRBV28 with TRBJ2-7; TRBD2 is a possible D gene (6 bases). This CDR3 has 14 residues. CDR1 MDHEN and CDR2 SYDVKM come from the germline V gene. The CDR3 protein is CASSIGRGSDEQYF. Written as DNA, the CDR3 is TGTGCCAGCAGCATAGGGCGGGGCTCCGACGAGCAGTACTTC.

Here the CDR3 DNA reads TGTGCCAGCAGCTCCCGGGTAGCGGGAATGGAGACCCAGTACTTC. It yields the protein CASSSRVAGMETQYF. This chain links TRBV5-4 with TRBJ2-5; 8 nucleotides match TRBD2. The CDR3 runs to 15 residues. The V gene end was trimmed by 3 bases and the J gene end by 5 bases; junction bases not matched to a gene: 9. Germline V gene data show CDR1 as SGHNT and CDR2 as YYREEE (reference sequence).

This clonotype was counted many times. The CDR3: CATSDLRVPGNQPQHF. CDR3 bases: TGTGCCACCAGTGATTTACGGGTCCCGGGGAATCAGCCCCAGCATTTT. The rearrangement links TRBV24-1 to TRBJ1-5; D gene unclear. CDR1 and CDR2 (germline): KGHDR, SFDVKD. This CDR3 comprises 16 residues. Trimming took off 1 base at V and 4 bases at J, with 13 bases between the two ends.

This clonotype has at least ten counts. One end of the junction is discordant with germline, which a read error may explain. This chain links TRBV6-2 or TRBV6-3 with TRBJ2-5; 8 bases map to TRBD2. The CDR3 contains 13 residues. Germline CDR1 reads MNHEY; CDR2 reads SVGEGT. CDR3 coding DNA: TGTGCCAGCAGCTTGGGACTAGTCGAGACCCAGCACTTC. Its translation is CASSLGLVETQHF.

V gene TRBV27 combines with J gene TRBJ2-1; TRBD2 aligns across 12 bases. The J segment lost 8 bases and the V segment lost 4 bases, leaving 9 bases of the junction unmatched. CDR3 length: 16 amino acids. Germline lookup yields CDR1 MNHEY and CDR2 SMNVEV (reference sequence). The CDR3 spells CASSWTSGALHDEQFF. CDR3 coding DNA: TGTGCCAGCAGTTGGACTAGCGGGGCCCTCCACGATGAGCAGTTCTTC.

V gene TRBV20-1 combines with J gene TRBJ1-5; 8 bases are a match to TRBD1. The CDR3 runs to 16 residues. Germline V gene lookup returns CDR1 DFQATT and CDR2 SNEGSKA (reference sequence). The trim removed 1 base at V and 1 base at J, leaving 6 bases unmatched. The CDR3, as DNA: TGCAGTGCTAGAGCCGGGCAGGGGGCGAGCAATCAGCCCCAGCATTTT. This gives the protein CSARAGQGASNQPQHF.

In this sample, this clonotype turned up a few times. This chain links TRBV7-2 with TRBJ2-4; the D gene is possibly TRBD1 (6 bases). The CDR3 is 16 residues long. V was shortened by 3 bases and J by 1 base, with 13 bases between the two germline ends. Germline loops: CDR1 SGHTA, CDR2 FQGNSA. The CDR3 bases are TGTGCCAGCAGCTTCTCAGGGGTTTTGGCCAAAAACATTCAGTACTTC. It yields the protein CASSFSGVLAKNIQYF.

At least ten counts were recorded for this clonotype. The rearrangement joins TRBV5-1 to TRBJ2-7; either TRBD1 or TRBD2 may supply D (5 bases each). The germline V gene has CDR1 SGHRS and CDR2 YFSETQ. V was cut by 4 bases and J by 1 base, with 15 bases left in between. The CDR3 spans 15 residues. The CDR3 DNA follows: TGCGCCAGCAGCCCCGAGAGGGGTTATTCCTACGAGCAGTACTTC. Amino acid sequence: CASSPERGYSYEQYF.

This clonotype has only one observation. The J gene is TRBJ2-7, the V gene TRBV7-9; 9 bases map to TRBD2. The CDR3 sequence is 12 residues long. Looked up from germline, CDR1 is SEHNR and CDR2 is FQNEAQ (reference sequence). The V gene end was trimmed by 7 bases and the J gene end by 6 bases; junction bases not matched to a gene: 4. This chain's CDR3 is CASTVTSGEQYF. As DNA, the CDR3 is TGTGCCAGCACCGTGACTAGCGGCGAGCAGTACTTC.

The chain has TRBV7-9 and TRBJ1-3, with TRBD1 as a possible D gene (5 bases). Germline CDR1 is SEHNR and CDR2 is FQNEAQ (reference sequence). The length of the CDR3 is 17 residues. Between the trimmed V and J ends, which lost 2 bases and 0 bases, there was a span of 14 bases. The CDR3 sequence: CASSLPTARVSGNTIYF. DNA of the CDR3: TGTGCCAGCAGCTTACCCACCGCCAGGGTCTCTGGAAACACCATATATTTT.

This clonotype showed up many times. CDR3 sequence reads: CASSPGPGQGKDQPQHF. CDR3 bases: TGTGCCAGCTCACCCGGGCCGGGACAGGGGAAGGATCAGCCCCAGCATTTT. This chain joins TRBV18 and TRBJ1-5, with 10 bases lining up with TRBD1. CDR3 length: 17 amino acids. Germline CDR1 is KGHSH and CDR2 is LQKENI. The ends lost 3 bases at V and 5 bases at J; junction bases unmatched: 10.

J is TRBJ2-5 and V is TRBV27; possible D gene TRBD1, 6 bases. From germline, CDR1 is MNHEY and CDR2 SMNVEV (reference sequence). V was clipped by 3 bases and J by 4 bases, with 9 bases between them. There are 13 residues in the CDR3. CDR3 sequence: CASSLVQGETQYF. The CDR3 coding sequence is TGTGCCAGCAGTTTGGTACAGGGAGAGACCCAGTACTTC.

This clonotype was seen many times. The chain combines TRBV7-6 with TRBJ1-1, with a possible D match to TRBD1 (6 bases). From germline, CDR1 is SGHVS and CDR2 FNYEAQ. Trimming took 6 bases from V and 0 from J, leaving 11 bases between them. The CDR3 contains 14 residues. As DNA, the CDR3 is TGTGCCAGCAGTCAGGACAGCTTGAACACTGAAGCTTTCTTT. Its translation: CASSQDSLNTEAFF.

This clonotype appeared many times. The chain couples TRBV2 to TRBJ1-5, with 9 bases identical to TRBD1. This CDR3 is 14 amino acids long. The germline V gene encodes CDR1 SNHLY and CDR2 FYNNEI. The V segment lost 6 bases and the J segment 5 bases; nucleotides outside the gene matches: 5. Here the CDR3 reads CASSGRQGDQPQHF. The DNA of the CDR3 is TGTGCCAGCAGCGGGAGACAGGGGGATCAGCCCCAGCATTTT.

This clonotype turned up a few times. The J gene is TRBJ2-3, the V gene TRBV28; D may be TRBD1 (7 bases). Germline assignment: CDR1 MDHEN and CDR2 SYDVKM. The CDR3 has 17 amino acids. Trimming shortened V by 6 bases and J by 0 bases, and 19 bases separated the two germline ends. This CDR3 reads CASRQPSRGASTDTQYF. The CDR3 DNA reads as TGTGCCAGCAGGCAGCCTTCCAGGGGGGCGAGCACAGATACGCAGTATTTT.

In the case of this clonotype: This may stem from a read error, because a much larger clone lies one nucleotide away. This sequence joins TRBV6-2 or TRBV6-3 and TRBJ2-1; either TRBD1 or TRBD2 may supply D (6 bases each). This CDR3 region has 12 residues. CDR1 is MNHEY, CDR2 SVGEGT, per germline. The CDR3 reads CTSSYGGGEQFF. The CDR3 region has the DNA TGTACCAGCAGTTACGGAGGGGGTGAGCAGTTCTTC.